The sequence of this TCR beta chain was determined in a study of T cell clusters in autoimmune cytopenias. General observations from the study: Clustering suggested that physiological T cell clusters were missing in primary autoimmune cytopenia patients.

The CDR3 extends over 14 amino acids. Germline V gene data show CDR1 as LNHDA and CDR2 as SQIVND (reference sequence). About 37,500 genome equivalents of blood DNA were amplified for TRB. TRB was amplified by touch-down multiplex PCR, primer pools A and B combined. TCRdb re-called the multiplex PCR reads; one entry per CDR3 protein, DNA not given. The sample totals over 10,000 distinct CDR3 sequences. Details on this clonotype: What it binds is unknown.

These data also formed part of another study, on T cell repertoires in aging, cancer and after chemotherapy.

The sample taken for sequencing was peripheral blood. The J gene is TRBJ1-1, the V gene TRBV19. This TCR was sampled from a human donor in good health. The CDR3 protein is CASCIVGPNTEAFF.